This TCR beta chain was recorded in a study of T cells in Graves' hyperthyroidism and ophthalmopathy. This CDR3 has 15 amino acids. Germline V gene sequence: CDR1 SGHRS, CDR2 YFSETQ. RNA transcripts provided the source from which TCR beta CDR3 regions were amplified. In the first-round RT-PCR of the TCR CDR3, the HTBI primer set was used. TCRdb used MiXCR to reprocess the multiplex PCR reads, holding one entry per CDR3 protein. Altogether about 25,000 distinct CDR3 sequences are present, about half being singletons, with the ten largest covering approximately 25%. Lactation, pregnancy, other autoimmune disease or uncontrolled infection led to exclusion of patients. The study collected blood at first hyperthyroidism diagnosis, before any ophthalmopathy symptoms arose. Source material for PBMCs was over 7.5 ml fresh peripheral blood. A word on this clonotype: One end of the junction is discordant with germline, which a read error may explain.

The clonotype comes from a woman aged 40 to 55 with Graves' hyperthyroidism that later progressed to Graves' ophthalmopathy. V gene TRBV5-1 combines with J gene TRBJ1-4; possibly TRBD1 for D (5 bases). What was sequenced was blood. The CDR3 is CTSGFFGAKNEKLFF. Written as DNA, the CDR3 is TGCACCAGCGGCTTTTTTGGGGCAAAGAACGAAAAACTGTTTTTT.